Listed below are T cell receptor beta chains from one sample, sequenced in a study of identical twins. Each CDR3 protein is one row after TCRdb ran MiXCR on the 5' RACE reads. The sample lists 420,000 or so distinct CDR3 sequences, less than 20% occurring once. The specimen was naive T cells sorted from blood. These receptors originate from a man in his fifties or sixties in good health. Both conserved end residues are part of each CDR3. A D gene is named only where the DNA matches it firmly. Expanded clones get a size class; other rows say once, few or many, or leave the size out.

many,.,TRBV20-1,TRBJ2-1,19,TGCAGTGCTAGCCCACTTCCGGGACAACCCATAGGCTCCTACAATGAGCAGTTCTTC,CSASPLPGQPIGSYNEQFF
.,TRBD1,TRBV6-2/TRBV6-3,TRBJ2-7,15,TGTGCCAGCAGTTACTTTCGGACAGGGGATTACGAGCAGTACTTC,CASSYFRTGDYEQYF
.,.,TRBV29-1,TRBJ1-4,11,TGCAGCGCAAGACAGAATGAAAAACTGTTTTTT,CSARQNEKLFF
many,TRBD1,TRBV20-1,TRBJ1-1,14,TGCAGTGCTAGATTTGGACAGGGAAATTCTGAAGCTTTCTTT,CSARFGQGNSEAFF
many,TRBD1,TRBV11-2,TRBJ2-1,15,TGTGCCAGCAGCTACAGGGGATACCTATACAATGAGCAGTTCTTC,CASSYRGYLYNEQFF
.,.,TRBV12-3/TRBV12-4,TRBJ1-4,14,TGTGCCAGCAGTCCCACGGGGGACGGGGGGCGTCCGTTTTTT,CASSPTGDGGRPFF
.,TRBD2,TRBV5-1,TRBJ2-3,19,TGCGCCAGCAGCAACCAAGGACTAGCGGGGGTGACTAGCACAGATACGCAGTATTTT,CASSNQGLAGVTSTDTQYF
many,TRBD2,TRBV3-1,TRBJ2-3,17,TGTGCCAGCAGCCAAGAGACTAGCGGGATCCGGACAGATACGCAGTATTTT,CASSQETSGIRTDTQYF
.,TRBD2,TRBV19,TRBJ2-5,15,TGTGCCAGTAGTACAGGGACTAGCGGACAAGAGACCCAGTACTTC,CASSTGTSGQETQYF
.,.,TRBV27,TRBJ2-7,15,TGTGCCAGCAGCCCTAGCGTTTCGGGGGCCGGCGAGCAGTACTTC,CASSPSVSGAGEQYF
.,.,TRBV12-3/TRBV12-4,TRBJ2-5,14,TGTGCCAGCAGTTTCGAGGGGGGGCAAGAGACCCAGTACTTC,CASSFEGGQETQYF
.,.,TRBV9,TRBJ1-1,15,TGTGCCAGCAGCTCTGGTGGGGGCATTGGGACTGAAGCTTTCTTT,CASSSGGGIGTEAFF
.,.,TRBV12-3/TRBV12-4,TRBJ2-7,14,TGTGCCAGCAGTTTAACTTCGTACCCCTACGAGCAGTACTTC,CASSLTSYPYEQYF
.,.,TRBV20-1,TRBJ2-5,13,TGCAGTGCTCCGAGCGGAGCGAAAGAGACCCAGTACTTC,CSAPSGAKETQYF
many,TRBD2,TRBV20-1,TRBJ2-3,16,TGCAGTCCCGATTACAGGATAGCGGGAGAAGCAGATACGCAGTATTTT,CSPDYRIAGEADTQYF
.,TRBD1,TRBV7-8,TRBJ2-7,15,TGTGCCAGCAGCTTAGACAGGGGGCGGCACTACGAGCAGTACTTC,CASSLDRGRHYEQYF
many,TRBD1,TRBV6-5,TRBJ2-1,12,TGTGCCAGCAGGGACAGGTACAATGAGCAGTTCTTC,CASRDRYNEQFF
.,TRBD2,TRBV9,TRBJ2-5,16,TGTGCCAGCAGCGTATTCCAGCGGGGGGGCCAAGAGACCCAGTACTTC,CASSVFQRGGQETQYF
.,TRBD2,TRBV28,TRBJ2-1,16,TGTGCCAGCAGTCCCCTCACTAGCGGCAGGGATAATGAGCAGTTCTTC,CASSPLTSGRDNEQFF
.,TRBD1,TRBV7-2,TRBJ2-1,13,TGTGCCAGCAGCTTGACAGGGGGCCGGGGGCAGTTCTTC,CASSLTGGRGQFF
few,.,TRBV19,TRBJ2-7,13,TGTGCCAGTAGTTGGGGTTTCTCCTACGAGCAGTACTTC,CASSWGFSYEQYF
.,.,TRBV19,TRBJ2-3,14,TGTGCCAGTAGTGTAATACAGGGAACAGATACGCAGTATTTT,CASSVIQGTDTQYF
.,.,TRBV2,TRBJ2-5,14,TGTGCCAGCAGGACCGGGACCTTGGGAGAGACCCAGTACTTC,CASRTGTLGETQYF
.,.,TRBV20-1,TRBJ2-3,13,TGCAGTGCTAGCAAACTCGCCACAGATACGCAGTATTTT,CSASKLATDTQYF
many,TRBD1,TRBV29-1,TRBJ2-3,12,TGCAGCGATCTGACAGGGGGGGATACGCAGTATTTT,CSDLTGGDTQYF
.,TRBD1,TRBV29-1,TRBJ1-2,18,TGCAGCGTTGGGTTTCTCGGGACAGGGTCGCGTAGGATCTATGGCTACACCTTC,CSVGFLGTGSRRIYGYTF
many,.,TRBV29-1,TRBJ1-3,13,TGCAGCGTTGCCGCGAAAACTGGAAACACCATATATTTT,CSVAAKTGNTIYF
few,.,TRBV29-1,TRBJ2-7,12,TGCAGCGCTAGGACAGTCCTATACGAGCAGTACTTC,CSARTVLYEQYF
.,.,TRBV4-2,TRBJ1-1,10,TGTGCCAGCAGCCAGGGTAAAGCTTTCTTT,CASSQGKAFF
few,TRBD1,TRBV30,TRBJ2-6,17,TGTGCCTGGAGACAGGGGTTTGTCCTCTCTGGGGCCAACGTCCTGACTTTC,CAWRQGFVLSGANVLTF
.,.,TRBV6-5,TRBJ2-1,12,TGTGCCAGCAGTCTTGGACTGGGTGAGCAGTTCTTC,CASSLGLGEQFF
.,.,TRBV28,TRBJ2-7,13,TGTGCCAGCAGTCGTTGGGACACCTACGAGCAGTACTTC,CASSRWDTYEQYF
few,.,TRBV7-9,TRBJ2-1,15,TGTGCCAGCAGCTTAATGACCGGGACGGGGAATGAGCAGTTCTTC,CASSLMTGTGNEQFF
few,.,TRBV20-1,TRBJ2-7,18,TGCAGTGCTAGAGATGGGGCAGGATGGCAAACGATTTCCTACGAGCAGTACTTC,CSARDGAGWQTISYEQYF
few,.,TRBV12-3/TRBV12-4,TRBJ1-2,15,TGTGCCAGCAGTTTAGTTGGCAGGCACCAGAATGGCTACACCTTC,CASSLVGRHQNGYTF
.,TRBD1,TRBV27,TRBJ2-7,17,TGTGCCAGCAGTCCCCGGGGCGGGACAGGATACTACTACGAGCAGTACTTC,CASSPRGGTGYYYEQYF
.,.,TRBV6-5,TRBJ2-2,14,TGTGCCAGCAGTTACGAGGCGAACACCGGGGAGCTGTTTTTT,CASSYEANTGELFF
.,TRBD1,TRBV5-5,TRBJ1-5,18,TGTGCCAGCAGCTCCCTCGGGACAGGGGATCCCATCAATCAGCCCCAGCATTTT,CASSSLGTGDPINQPQHF
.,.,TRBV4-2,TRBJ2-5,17,TGTGCCAGCAGCCAAGATCCGGCAGGAGTCTCCCAAGAGACCCAGTACTTC,CASSQDPAGVSQETQYF
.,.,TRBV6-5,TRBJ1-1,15,TGTGCCAGCAGTTACTCGGGGTGGACGAACACTGAAGCTTTCTTT,CASSYSGWTNTEAFF
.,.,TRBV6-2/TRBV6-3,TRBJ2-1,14,TGTGCCAGCAGTTATGTTGGCCTTTACAATGAGCAGTTCTTC,CASSYVGLYNEQFF
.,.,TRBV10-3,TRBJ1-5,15,TGTGCCACTAGTCCCCCAGGGGATAGCAATCAGCCCCAGCATTTT,CATSPPGDSNQPQHF
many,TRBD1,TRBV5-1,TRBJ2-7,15,TGCGCCAGCAGCTTGGAAACAGGGGGCCCCTACGAGCAGTACTTC,CASSLETGGPYEQYF
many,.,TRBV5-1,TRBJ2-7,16,TGCGCCAGCAGCGCCCGACAGGATGGGGGTTCCTACGAGCAGTACTTC,CASSARQDGGSYEQYF
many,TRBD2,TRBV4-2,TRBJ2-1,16,TGTGCCAGCAGCCAAGCTGCAGCGGGAATAAACAATGAGCAGTTCTTC,CASSQAAAGINNEQFF
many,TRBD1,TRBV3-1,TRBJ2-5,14,TGTGCCAGCAGCCCGACAGGGGGCGGGGAGACCCAGTACTTC,CASSPTGGGETQYF
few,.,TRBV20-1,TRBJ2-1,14,TGCAGTGCTCTGGGGGGGGCCATTTCTAATGAGCAGTTCTTC,CSALGGAISNEQFF
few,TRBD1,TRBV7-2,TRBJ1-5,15,TGTGCCAGCAGCTCCATCGGGACAGATTATCAGCCCCAGCATTTT,CASSSIGTDYQPQHF
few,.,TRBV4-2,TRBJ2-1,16,TGTGCCAGCAGCCAAGGGGGACTGGGGGTCTTCAATGAGCAGTTCTTC,CASSQGGLGVFNEQFF
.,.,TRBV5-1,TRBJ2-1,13,TGCGCCAGCAACGAGGGTCCTCACAATGAGCAGTTCTTC,CASNEGPHNEQFF
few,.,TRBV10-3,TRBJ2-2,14,TGTGCCACCAACCCCGGAGCCGCCTCCGGGGAGCTGTTTTTT,CATNPGAASGELFF
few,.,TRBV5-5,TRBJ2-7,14,TGTGCCAGCAGCTTCCAGGTGTCATCCTACGAGCAGTACTTC,CASSFQVSSYEQYF
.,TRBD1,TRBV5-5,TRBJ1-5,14,TGTGCCAGCAGCTGGGACAGGGACAATCAGCCCCAGCATTTT,CASSWDRDNQPQHF
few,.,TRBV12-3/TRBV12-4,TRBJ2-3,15,TGTGCCAGCAGTTTGGGCCAGGCCCGCACAGATACGCAGTATTTT,CASSLGQARTDTQYF
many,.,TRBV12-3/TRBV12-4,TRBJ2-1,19,TGTGCCAGCAGTCCCACGCCCGGGTTCAAGACTAGAGTCTACAATGAGCAGTTCTTC,CASSPTPGFKTRVYNEQFF
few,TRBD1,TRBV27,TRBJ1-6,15,TGTGCCAGCAGTTTCCACGACAGGGAGAATTCACCCCTCCACTTT,CASSFHDRENSPLHF
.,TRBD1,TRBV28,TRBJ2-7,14,TGTGCCAGCAGTTTCCACAGGGGGTCCTACGAGCAGTACTTC,CASSFHRGSYEQYF